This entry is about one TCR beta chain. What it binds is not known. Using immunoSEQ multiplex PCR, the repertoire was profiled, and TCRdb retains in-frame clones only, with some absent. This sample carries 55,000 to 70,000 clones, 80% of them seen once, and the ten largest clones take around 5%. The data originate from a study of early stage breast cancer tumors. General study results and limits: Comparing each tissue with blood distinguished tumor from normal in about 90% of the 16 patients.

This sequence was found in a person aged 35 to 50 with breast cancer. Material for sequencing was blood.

This CDR3 reads CASSVGQGELNTEAFF. The CDR3, as DNA: TGTGCCAGCAGCGTAGGTCAGGGGGAGTTGAACACTGAAGCTTTCTTT. V usage is TRBV9 and J usage is TRBJ1-1, with 7 positions matching TRBD1. Trimming removed 0 bases from V and 0 bases from J; junction bases left unmatched: 5. Germline V gene lookup returns CDR1 SGDLS and CDR2 YYNGEE. This CDR3 has 16 residues.